What follows are 26 T cell receptor beta chains derived from one specimen sequenced in a study of T cells in Graves' hyperthyroidism and ophthalmopathy. Authors of the study amplified TCR beta CDR3 regions from RNA transcripts. When the TCR CDR3 underwent first-round RT-PCR, the HTBI primer set was used. In TCRdb, the multiplex PCR reads were re-called with MiXCR into one record per CDR3 protein. There are around 500,000 distinct CDR3 sequences in the sample; about 22% occur only once, and less than 65% lies in the top ten. The sample consisted of blood. Receptors were obtained from a woman in her seventies with Graves' ophthalmopathy.

The sample holds a few counts of this clonotype. V and J are TRBV2 and TRBJ2-2; tentative D call: TRBD2 (6 bases). The CDR3 consists of 15 residues. CDR1 and CDR2 (germline): SNHLY, FYNNEI. V shed 4 bases and J shed 7 bases, with 16 bases lying between them. The CDR3 protein is CASSVLSGLSGELFF. For the CDR3, the DNA is TGTGCCAGCAGTGTGCTTAGCGGACTTAGCGGGGAGCTGTTTTTT. Full variable domain (outside the CDR3, taken from reference TRBV2 and TRBJ2-2): EPEVTQTPSHQVTQMGQEVILRCVPISNHLYFYWYRQILGQKVEFLVSFYNNEISEKSEIFDDQFSVERPDGSNFTLKIRSTKLEDSAMYFCASSVLSGLSGELFFGEGSRLTVL.

The sample holds many counts of this clonotype. This rearrangement joins TRBV11-2 to TRBJ2-1; TRBD1 is a possible D gene (5 bases). The CDR3 loop spans 13 amino acids. Germline V gene sequence: CDR1 SGHAT, CDR2 FQNNGV. Trimming left V 3 bases short and J 9 bases short, with 12 bases between. DNA of the CDR3: TGTGCCAGCAGCTTGCAGGGTTCGAGTGAGCAGTTCTTC. As protein: CASSLQGSSEQFF.

In this sample, this clonotype turned up a few times. The chain is built from TRBV20-1 and TRBJ2-5; D may be TRBD1 or TRBD2 (5 bases each). There are 13 residues in the CDR3. V was pared by 8 bases and J by 4 bases, with 17 bases between. In germline, CDR1 is DFQATT, CDR2 SNEGSKA (reference sequence). The CDR3 DNA reads as TGCAGTCAAGGGGCGCCTGGAGGAGAGACCCAGTACTTC. Residues: CSQGAPGGETQYF.

This chain joins TRBV6-1 and TRBJ1-2; no reliable D call. The CDR3 sequence is 13 residues long. Trimming removed 6 bases from V and 4 bases from J, with 12 bases in between. Looked up from germline, CDR1 is MNHNS and CDR2 is SASEGT. The CDR3 DNA reads as TGTGCCAGCAGCCCCGGATCTGTCTATGGCTACACCTTC. It specifies CASSPGSVYGYTF.

This clonotype was observed a handful of times. The chain couples TRBV6-1 to TRBJ2-7; a weak D match, TRBD2 (7 bases). V dropped 6 bases and J dropped 0 bases, with 21 bases sitting between them. Germline-derived CDR1 and CDR2 are MNHNS and SASEGT. This CDR3 contains 17 residues. The CDR3 DNA reads TGTGCCAGCAGCCCACCGAGGGCGGGGGCAAGCTCCTACGAGCAGTACTTC. Its protein product is CASSPPRAGASSYEQYF.

The chain couples TRBV19 to TRBJ1-2; TRBD1 aligns across 10 bases. The CDR3 extends over 14 amino acids. CDR1 and CDR2 from the germline V gene are LNHDA and SQIVND (reference sequence). The V gene end was trimmed by 7 bases and the J gene end by 7 bases; junction bases not matched to a gene: 9. Here the CDR3 DNA reads TGTGCCAGTATCATAAGCGGGACAGGGGTTGGCTACACCTTC. Residues: CASIISGTGVGYTF.

The chain links TRBV24-1 to TRBJ2-3; D possibly corresponds to TRBD2 (5 bases). CDR1 is KGHDR, CDR2 SFDVKD, per germline. There are 16 residues in the CDR3. V was cut by 3 bases and J by 0 bases, with 12 bases left in between. CDR3 region: CATSDGLFPSTDTQYF. The CDR3 bases are TGTGCCACCAGTGATGGACTTTTTCCTAGCACAGATACGCAGTATTTT.

This clonotype turned up a few times. J is TRBJ2-7 and V is TRBV7-9; D is unresolved. The germline CDR1 and CDR2 sequences are SEHNR and FQNEAQ (reference sequence). CDR3 length: 12 residues. The V gene lost 6 bases and the J gene lost 3 bases, with 9 bases spanning the gap. CDR3 region: CASRGPLYEQYF. CDR3 sequence (DNA): TGTGCCAGCAGAGGCCCCCTCTACGAGCAGTACTTC.

On this clonotype itself: One end of the junction varies from germline; a read error may be responsible. V and J are TRBV11-2 and TRBJ2-2; maybe TRBD2 (5 bases). The CDR3 consists of 15 residues. Germline lookup yields CDR1 SGHAT and CDR2 FQNNGV. CDR3 nucleotide sequence: TGTGCCAGCAGCTTCTTAGGGTCCTACCTCGGGGAGCTGTTCTTT. Encoded protein: CASSFLGSYLGELFF.

This clonotype was picked up many times. The chain joins TRBV7-8 to TRBJ1-5; 7 bases align to TRBD1. Germline V lookup: CDR1 SGHVS, CDR2 FQNEAQ. CDR3 length: 14 amino acids. V was pared by 1 base and J by 5 bases, with 2 bases of the junction left unmatched. CDR3 protein: CASSLGDSDQPQHF. The CDR3 nucleotides are TGTGCCAGCAGCTTAGGGGACAGCGATCAGCCCCAGCATTTT.

This clonotype was recorded a few times. J is TRBJ1-2 and V is TRBV19; D is unresolved. V lost 3 bases and J 2 bases, leaving 7 bases between the germline ends. Per the germline V gene, CDR1 is LNHDA and CDR2 is SQIVND (reference sequence). The CDR3 covers 13 residues. Written as DNA, the CDR3 is TGTGCCAGTAGTATTGCCCTGAACTATGGCTACACCTTC. Residues: CASSIALNYGYTF.

The chain couples TRBV7-9 to TRBJ1-2; D is unclear. This CDR3 spans 13 amino acids. CDR1 is SEHNR and CDR2 is FQNEAQ in the germline V gene (reference sequence). V was cut by 3 bases and J by 6 bases, with 11 bases left in between. For the CDR3, the DNA is TGTGCCAGCAGCTTGGACTATTCAGATGGCTACACCTTC. Translating it yields CASSLDYSDGYTF.

This clonotype was counted only a few times. The V gene is TRBV19, the J gene TRBJ2-7, with D possibly being TRBD2 (5 bases). V dropped 5 bases and J dropped 3 bases, with 17 bases sitting between them. Germline CDR1 reads LNHDA; CDR2 reads SQIVND (reference sequence). The CDR3 length is 15 residues. The DNA for the CDR3 is TGTGCCAGTAGTCTGAAGACGGGAAGCCTCTACGAGCAGTACTTC. Its translation: CASSLKTGSLYEQYF.

The J gene is TRBJ2-1, the V gene TRBV24-1; tentatively, D is TRBD1 (5 bases). The CDR3 sequence is 16 residues long. V shed 4 bases and J shed 2 bases, with 14 bases lying between them. The germline V gene has CDR1 KGHDR and CDR2 SFDVKD. Written as DNA, the CDR3 is TGTGCCACCAGTGACCATCAGGGCGGCACCTACAATGAGCAGTTCTTC. This encodes CATSDHQGGTYNEQFF.

There are many counts of this clonotype. The chain uses TRBV7-2 and TRBJ2-2; maybe TRBD1 (5 bases). V was shortened by 5 bases and J by 5 bases, with 9 bases between the two germline ends. CDR1 and CDR2 (germline): SGHTA, FQGNSA. This CDR3 is 13 amino acids long. In DNA, the CDR3 is TGTGCCAGCAGCGTCCACAGGACCGGGGAGCTGTTTTTT. It is translated as CASSVHRTGELFF.

This clonotype was picked up a small number of times. The J gene is TRBJ2-1, the V gene TRBV3-1; 7 bases align to TRBD2. Looked up from germline, CDR1 is LGHDT and CDR2 is YNNKEL (reference sequence). There are 12 residues in the CDR3. Trimming cost V 1 base and J 10 bases; bases outside gene matches: 1. The CDR3 reads CASSQGGLEQFF. For the CDR3, the DNA is TGTGCCAGCAGCCAAGGGGGACTAGAGCAGTTCTTC.

A few counts support this clonotype. The J gene is TRBJ2-2, the V gene TRBV27; D is ambiguous. The CDR3 is 18 residues long. CDR1 MNHEY and CDR2 SMNVEV come from the germline V gene (reference sequence). Trimming took 4 bases from V and 3 from J, leaving 21 bases between them. The CDR3 reads CASSSLFRLGRDTGELFF. CDR3 nucleotides: TGTGCCAGCAGTTCCCTTTTTCGTCTCGGACGGGACACCGGGGAGCTGTTTTTT.

This clonotype came up many times. The chain links TRBV3-1 to TRBJ2-2; no definite D call. Trimming took 1 base from V and 5 from J, leaving 11 bases between them. CDR1 LGHDT and CDR2 YNNKEL come from the germline V gene (reference sequence). This CDR3 comprises 15 residues. The CDR3 is CASSQGVQHTGELFF. The CDR3 region has the DNA TGTGCCAGCAGCCAAGGTGTCCAACATACCGGGGAGCTGTTTTTT.

The chain carries TRBV2 and TRBJ2-7; D is possibly TRBD1 or TRBD2 (5 bases each). Trimming stripped 3 bases from V and 9 bases from J, with 18 bases between. CDR1 and CDR2 from the germline V gene are SNHLY and FYNNEI. The CDR3 has 14 residues. The CDR3 DNA sequence: TGTGCCAGCAGTGATTTATCGAGTTCTGGGGGGCAGTACTTC. Encoded protein: CASSDLSSSGGQYF.

The rearrangement joins TRBV5-1 to TRBJ2-7, with D perhaps TRBD1 (6 bases). CDR3 size: 12 residues. Germline CDR1 SGHRS, CDR2 YFSETQ. V gave up 4 bases and J gave up 6 bases, with 11 bases separating them. The CDR3 region is CASSGAGAEQYF. The DNA of the CDR3 is TGCGCCAGCAGCGGAGCAGGGGCCGAGCAGTACTTC.

A note on this clonotype: Compared with germline, one end of the junction differs, possibly owing to a read error. This chain links TRBV6-2 or TRBV6-3 with TRBJ2-3, with D perhaps given as TRBD1 or TRBD2 (6 bases each). CDR1 is MNHEY and CDR2 is SVGEGT in the germline V gene. The CDR3 is made up of 15 amino acids. The CDR3 nucleotides are TGTGCCAGCAGTTACAGCAGGGGAGGCACAGGTACGCAGTATTTT. Translation: CASSYSRGGTGTQYF.

This clonotype was detected ten times or more. The rearrangement uses TRBV30 and TRBJ1-1; D is ambiguous. CDR3 size: 15 residues. Germline loops: CDR1 GTSNPN, CDR2 SVGIG (reference sequence). Trimming left V 3 bases short and J 0 bases short, with 14 bases between. DNA of the CDR3: TGTGCCTGGAGCGGCTCCACAGTAATGAACACTGAAGCTTTCTTT. Amino acids: CAWSGSTVMNTEAFF.

This chain connects TRBV6-1 to TRBJ2-1; 10 bases agree with TRBD2. Germline trimming cut 0 bases from V and 7 bases from J; bases unmatched to any gene: 12. This CDR3 contains 18 residues. The germline gives CDR1 MNHNS, CDR2 SASEGT. In DNA form, the CDR3 reads TGTGCCAGCAGTGAAGCGGGGGTGCTAGCGGGAGTATGGAATGAGCAGTTCTTC. It encodes CASSEAGVLAGVWNEQFF.

The rearrangement uses TRBV10-3 and TRBJ2-2; 7 nucleotides line up with TRBD1. The germline gives CDR1 ENHRY, CDR2 SYGVKD. The J segment lost 7 bases and the V segment lost 11 bases, leaving 7 bases of the junction unmatched. The CDR3 sequence is 12 residues long. The CDR3 is CAVGGFGGELFF. CDR3 nucleotide sequence: TGTGCCGTAGGGGGCTTCGGCGGGGAGCTGTTTTTT.

The V gene is TRBV20-1, the J gene TRBJ1-5, with D perhaps TRBD1 (6 bases). Looked up from germline, CDR1 is DFQATT and CDR2 is SNEGSKA (reference sequence). This CDR3 contains 13 residues. This CDR3 is CSGLEGGNQPQHF. The CDR3 DNA reads as TGCAGCGGATTGGAGGGGGGCAATCAGCCCCAGCATTTT.

This clonotype was detected only a few times. The chain combines TRBV5-6 with TRBJ2-7; the D gene is possibly TRBD2 (5 bases). Trimming took 3 bases from V and 2 from J, leaving 15 bases between them. Germline V gene sequence: CDR1 SGHDT, CDR2 YYEEEE. The CDR3 contains 15 residues. Here the CDR3 reads CASSSPRALTYEQYF. The CDR3 nucleotides are TGTGCCAGCAGCTCGCCGAGGGCTCTGACCTACGAGCAGTACTTC.